This T cell receptor (beta chain) originates from a study of blood T cell repertoires in COVID-19. About the study: Sites across the United States, Italy and Spain contributed samples from acute and convalescent COVID-19. PBMCs, B-cell-depleted T cells, or T cells were the source of the cDNA or gDNA that made up the material.

Germline V gene lookup returns CDR1 SGHRS and CDR2 YFSETQ. CDR3 length: 12 amino acids. The ends were cut back, 0 bases at V and 14 bases at J, with 14 bases in the middle. How the authors handled the data: Estimated nucleated cell counts came from reference gene primer amplification. TCRdb keeps only in-frame clones here, not all; method: immunoSEQ multiplex PCR. V and J calls and clone size are copied from that table; D and trimming were computed from the DNA. The table has under 500,000 clones, approximately 92% seen once; the top ten hold roughly 1.1%. The cohort comprised adults aged roughly 18 to 95 years residing in under 25 US areas.

The TCR comes from a man between 25 and 39 years old who had recovered from COVID-19. The rearrangement uses TRBV5-1 and TRBJ1-2; D is undetermined. Sequenced: PBMCs or T cells enriched from blood (not recorded which). The CDR3 DNA reads as TGCGCCAGCAGCTTGGCCGGCGCGGGCGTGACCTTC. Its protein product is CASSLAGAGVTF.